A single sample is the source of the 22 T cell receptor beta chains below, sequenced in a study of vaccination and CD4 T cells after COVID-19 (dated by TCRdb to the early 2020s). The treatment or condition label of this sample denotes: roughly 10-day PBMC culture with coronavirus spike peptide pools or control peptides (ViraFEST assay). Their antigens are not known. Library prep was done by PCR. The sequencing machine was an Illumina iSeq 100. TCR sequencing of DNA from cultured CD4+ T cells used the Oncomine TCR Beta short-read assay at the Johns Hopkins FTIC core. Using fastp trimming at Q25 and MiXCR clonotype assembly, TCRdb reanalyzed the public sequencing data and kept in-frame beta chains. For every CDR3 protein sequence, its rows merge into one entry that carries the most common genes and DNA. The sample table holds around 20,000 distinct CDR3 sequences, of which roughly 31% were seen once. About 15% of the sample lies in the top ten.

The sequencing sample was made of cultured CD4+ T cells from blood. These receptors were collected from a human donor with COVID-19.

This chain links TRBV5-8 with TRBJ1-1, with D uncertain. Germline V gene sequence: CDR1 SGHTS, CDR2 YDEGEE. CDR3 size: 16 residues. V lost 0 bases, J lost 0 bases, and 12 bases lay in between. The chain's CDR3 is CASSLGLSFMNTEAFF. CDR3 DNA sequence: TGTGCCAGCAGCTTGGGTCTTAGTTTCATGAACACTGAAGCTTTCTTT.

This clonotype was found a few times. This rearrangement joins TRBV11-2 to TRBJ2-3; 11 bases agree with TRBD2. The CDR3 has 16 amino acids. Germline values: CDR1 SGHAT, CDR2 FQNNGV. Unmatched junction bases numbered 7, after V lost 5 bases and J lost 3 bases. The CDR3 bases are TGTGCCAGCAGCCTAAGTAGCGGGGGGGCTACAGATACGCAGTATTTT. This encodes CASSLSSGGATDTQYF.

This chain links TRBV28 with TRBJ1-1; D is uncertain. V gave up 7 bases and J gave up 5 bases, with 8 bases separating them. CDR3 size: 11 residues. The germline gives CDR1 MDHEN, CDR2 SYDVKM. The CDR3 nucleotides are TGTGCCAGCACCTTTGGGACTGAAGCTTTCTTT. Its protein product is CASTFGTEAFF. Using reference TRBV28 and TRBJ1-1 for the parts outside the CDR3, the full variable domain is DVKVTQSSRYLVKRTGEKVFLECVQDMDHENMFWYRQDPGLGLRLIYFSYDVKMKEKGDIPEGYSVSREKKERFSLILESASTNQTSMYLCASTFGTEAFFGQGTRLTVV.

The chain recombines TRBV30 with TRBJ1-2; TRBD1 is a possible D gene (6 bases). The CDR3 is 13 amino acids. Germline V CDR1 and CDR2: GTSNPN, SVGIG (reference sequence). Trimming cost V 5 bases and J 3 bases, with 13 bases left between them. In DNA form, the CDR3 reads TGTGCCTGGCAGACAGGAGCCTACTATGGCTACACCTTC. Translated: CAWQTGAYYGYTF.

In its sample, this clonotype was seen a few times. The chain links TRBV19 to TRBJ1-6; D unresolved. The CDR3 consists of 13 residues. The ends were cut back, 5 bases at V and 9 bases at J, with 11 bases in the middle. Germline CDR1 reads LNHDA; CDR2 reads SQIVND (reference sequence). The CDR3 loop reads CASSVSTGSPLHF. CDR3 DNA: TGTGCCAGTAGTGTCTCGACGGGTTCACCCCTCCACTTT. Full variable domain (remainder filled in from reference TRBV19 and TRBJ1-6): DGGITQSPKYLFRKEGQNVTLSCEQNLNHDAMYWYRQDPGQGLRLIYYSQIVNDFQKGDIAEGYSVSREKKESFPLTVTSAQKNPTAFYLCASSVSTGSPLHFGNGTRLTVT.

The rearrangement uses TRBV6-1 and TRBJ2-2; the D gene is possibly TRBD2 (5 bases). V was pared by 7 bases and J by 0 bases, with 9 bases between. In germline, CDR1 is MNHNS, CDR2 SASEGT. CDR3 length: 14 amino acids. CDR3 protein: CASNPGTNTGELFF. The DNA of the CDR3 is TGTGCCAGCAACCCGGGGACGAACACCGGGGAGCTGTTTTTT.

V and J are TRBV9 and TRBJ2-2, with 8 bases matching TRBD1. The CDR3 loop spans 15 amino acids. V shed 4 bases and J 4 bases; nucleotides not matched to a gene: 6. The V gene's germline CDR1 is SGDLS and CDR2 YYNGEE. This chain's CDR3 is CASSPRDRSTGELFF. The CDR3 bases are TGTGCCAGCAGCCCCCGGGACAGGTCCACCGGGGAGCTGTTTTTT.

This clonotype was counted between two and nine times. CDR3 sequence (DNA): TGTGCCAGCAGCCCCGATGAGGGGCGCCGGTCCTACGAGCAGTACTTC. It yields the protein CASSPDEGRRSYEQYF. The chain combines TRBV28 with TRBJ2-7; D may match TRBD1 or TRBD2 (5 bases each). Germline V gives CDR1 MDHEN, CDR2 SYDVKM. Trimming removed 6 bases from V and 1 base from J, with 19 bases in between. This CDR3 region has 16 residues.

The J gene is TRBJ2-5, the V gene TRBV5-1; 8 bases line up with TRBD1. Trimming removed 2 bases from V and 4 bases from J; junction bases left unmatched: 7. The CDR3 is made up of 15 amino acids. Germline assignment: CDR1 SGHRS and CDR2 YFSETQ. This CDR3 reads CASSFGQGRGETQYF. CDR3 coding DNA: TGCGCCAGCAGCTTCGGACAGGGTCGTGGAGAGACCCAGTACTTC.

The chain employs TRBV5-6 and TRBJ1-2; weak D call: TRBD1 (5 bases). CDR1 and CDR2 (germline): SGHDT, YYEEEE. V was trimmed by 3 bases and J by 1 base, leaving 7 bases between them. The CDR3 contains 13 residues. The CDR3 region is CASSWGGNYGYTF. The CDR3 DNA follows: TGTGCCAGCAGCTGGGGGGGTAACTATGGCTACACCTTC.

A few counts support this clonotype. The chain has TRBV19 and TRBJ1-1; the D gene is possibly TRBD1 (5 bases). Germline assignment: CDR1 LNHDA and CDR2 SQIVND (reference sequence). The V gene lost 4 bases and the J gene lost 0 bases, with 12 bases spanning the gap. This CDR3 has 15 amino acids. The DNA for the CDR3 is TGTGCCAGTAGTAGGGAGGGGATCATGAACACTGAAGCTTTCTTT. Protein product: CASSREGIMNTEAFF.

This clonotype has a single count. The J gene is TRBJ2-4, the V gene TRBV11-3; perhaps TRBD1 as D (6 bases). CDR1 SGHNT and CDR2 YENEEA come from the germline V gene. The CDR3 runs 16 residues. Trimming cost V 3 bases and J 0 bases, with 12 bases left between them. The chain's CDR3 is CASSFGQSLAKNIQYF. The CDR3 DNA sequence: TGTGCCAGCAGCTTCGGACAGAGCTTAGCCAAAAACATTCAGTACTTC.

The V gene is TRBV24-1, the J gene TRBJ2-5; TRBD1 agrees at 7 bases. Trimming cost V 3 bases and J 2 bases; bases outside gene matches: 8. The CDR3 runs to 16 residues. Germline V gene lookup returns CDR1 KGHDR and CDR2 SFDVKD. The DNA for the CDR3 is TGTGCCACCAGTGATCCGCAGGTGGGACAGCAAGAGACCCAGTACTTC. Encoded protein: CATSDPQVGQQETQYF.

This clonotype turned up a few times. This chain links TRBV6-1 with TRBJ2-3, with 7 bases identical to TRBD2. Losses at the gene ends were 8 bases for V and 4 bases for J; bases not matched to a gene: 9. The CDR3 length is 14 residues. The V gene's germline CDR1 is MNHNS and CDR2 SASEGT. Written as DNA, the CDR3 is TGTGCCAGCGGGGAAGGCGGGGGTGCAGATACGCAGTATTTT. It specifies CASGEGGGADTQYF.

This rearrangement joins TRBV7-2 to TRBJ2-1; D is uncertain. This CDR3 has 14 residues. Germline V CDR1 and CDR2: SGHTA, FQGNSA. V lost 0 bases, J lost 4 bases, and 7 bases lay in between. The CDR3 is CASSLANKYNEQFF. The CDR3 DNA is TGTGCCAGCAGCTTAGCGAACAAGTACAATGAGCAGTTCTTC.

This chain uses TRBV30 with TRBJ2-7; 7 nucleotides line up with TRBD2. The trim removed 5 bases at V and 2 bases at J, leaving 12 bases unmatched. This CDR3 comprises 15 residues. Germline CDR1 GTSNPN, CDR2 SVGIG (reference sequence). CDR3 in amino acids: CAWGVIAGPTYEQYF. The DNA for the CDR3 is TGTGCCTGGGGGGTAATAGCGGGTCCAACCTACGAGCAGTACTTC.

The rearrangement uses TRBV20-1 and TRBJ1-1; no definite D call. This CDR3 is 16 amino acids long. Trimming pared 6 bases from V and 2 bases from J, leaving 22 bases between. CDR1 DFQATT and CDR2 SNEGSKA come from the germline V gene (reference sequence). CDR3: CSAPRAVSGVNTEAFF. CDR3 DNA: TGCAGTGCCCCTCGGGCCGTGTCTGGGGTTAACACTGAAGCTTTCTTT.

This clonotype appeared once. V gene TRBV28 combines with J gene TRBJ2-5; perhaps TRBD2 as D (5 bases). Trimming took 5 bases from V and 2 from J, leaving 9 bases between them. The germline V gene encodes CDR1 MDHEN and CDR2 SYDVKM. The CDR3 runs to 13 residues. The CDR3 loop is CASSRGIQETQYF. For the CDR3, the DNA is TGTGCCAGCAGTCGGGGTATACAAGAGACCCAGTACTTC.

CDR3 protein: CASSPGTQGINEQFF. The CDR3, as DNA: TGCGCCAGCAGTCCCGGGACACAGGGGATTAATGAGCAGTTCTTC. V is TRBV5-1 and J is TRBJ2-1; 7 bases fit TRBD1. J was trimmed by 7 bases and V by 5 bases; bases with no gene match: 12. The length of the CDR3 is 15 residues. Germline V gives CDR1 SGHRS, CDR2 YFSETQ.

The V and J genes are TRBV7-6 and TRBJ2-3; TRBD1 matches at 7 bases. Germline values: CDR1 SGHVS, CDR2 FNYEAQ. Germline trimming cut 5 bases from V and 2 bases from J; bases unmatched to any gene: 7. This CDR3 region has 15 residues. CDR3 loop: CASSPRQGITDTQYF. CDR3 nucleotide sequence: TGTGCCAGCAGCCCGAGACAGGGAATCACAGATACGCAGTATTTT.

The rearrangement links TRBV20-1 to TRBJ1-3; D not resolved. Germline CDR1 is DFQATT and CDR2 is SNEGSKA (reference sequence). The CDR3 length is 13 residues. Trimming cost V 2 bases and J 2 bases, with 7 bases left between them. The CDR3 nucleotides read TGCAGTGCTAGAACCCGGGCTGGAAACACCATATATTTT. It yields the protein CSARTRAGNTIYF.

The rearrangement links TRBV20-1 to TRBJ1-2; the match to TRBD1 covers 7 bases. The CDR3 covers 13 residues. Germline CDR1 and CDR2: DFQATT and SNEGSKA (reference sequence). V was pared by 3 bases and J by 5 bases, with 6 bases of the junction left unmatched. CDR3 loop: CSASDRVGYGYTF. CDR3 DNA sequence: TGCAGTGCTAGCGACAGGGTGGGGTATGGCTACACCTTC.